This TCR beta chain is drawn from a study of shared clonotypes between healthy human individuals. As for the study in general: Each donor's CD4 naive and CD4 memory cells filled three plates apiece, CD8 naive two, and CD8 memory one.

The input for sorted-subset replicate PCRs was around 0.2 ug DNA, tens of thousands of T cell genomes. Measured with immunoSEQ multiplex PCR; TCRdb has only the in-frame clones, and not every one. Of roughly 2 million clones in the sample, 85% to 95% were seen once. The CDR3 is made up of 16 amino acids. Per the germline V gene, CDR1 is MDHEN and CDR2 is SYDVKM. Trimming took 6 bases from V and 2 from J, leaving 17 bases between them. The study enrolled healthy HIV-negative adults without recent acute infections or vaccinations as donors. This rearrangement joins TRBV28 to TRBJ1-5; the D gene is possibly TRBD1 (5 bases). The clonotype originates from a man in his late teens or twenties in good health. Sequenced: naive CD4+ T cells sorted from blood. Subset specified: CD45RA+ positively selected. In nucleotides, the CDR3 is TGTGCCAGCAGACCCGACGCAGGGATGCGCAATCAGCCCCAGCATTTT. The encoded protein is CASRPDAGMRNQPQHF. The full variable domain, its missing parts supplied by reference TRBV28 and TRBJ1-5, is DVKVTQSSRYLVKRTGEKVFLECVQDMDHENMFWYRQDPGLGLRLIYFSYDVKMKEKGDIPEGYSVSREKKERFSLILESASTNQTSMYLCASRPDAGMRNQPQHFGDGTRLSIL.